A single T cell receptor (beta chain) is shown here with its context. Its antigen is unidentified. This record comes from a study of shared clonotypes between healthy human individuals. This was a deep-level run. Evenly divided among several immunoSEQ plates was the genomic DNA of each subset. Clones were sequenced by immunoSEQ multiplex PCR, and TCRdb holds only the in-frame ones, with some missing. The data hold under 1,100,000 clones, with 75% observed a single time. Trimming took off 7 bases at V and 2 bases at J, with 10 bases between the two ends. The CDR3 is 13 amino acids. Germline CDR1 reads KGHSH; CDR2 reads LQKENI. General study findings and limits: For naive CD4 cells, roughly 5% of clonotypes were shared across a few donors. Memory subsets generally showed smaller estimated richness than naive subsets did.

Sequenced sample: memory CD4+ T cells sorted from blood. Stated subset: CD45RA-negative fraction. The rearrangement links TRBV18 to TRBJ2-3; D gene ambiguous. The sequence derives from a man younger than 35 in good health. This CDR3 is CASFERLTDTQYF. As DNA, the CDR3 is TGTGCCAGCTTTGAAAGGCTCACAGATACGCAGTATTTT.